This T cell receptor (beta chain) was sequenced in a study of response to subunit inactivated influenza vaccine. Study-wide results and limits: The authors offered the suggestion that each seasonal influenza vaccination recruits few new T cells.

As to this clonotype: Antigen specificity is unknown.

MiXCR was run by TCRdb on the RT-PCR reads, yielding one entry per CDR3 protein. Of about 620,000 distinct CDR3 sequences listed, 10% to 15% are singletons. The sample here was PBMCs from blood, taken on the day of vaccination. The sequence came from a man aged 50-60 years who received an inactivated influenza vaccine.

CDR3 sequence reads: CASSSDLLVQRTGELFF. For the CDR3, the DNA is TGTGCCAGCAGTTCCGATCTTCTGGTCCAGCGGACCGGGGAGCTGTTTTTT. The chain has TRBV27 and TRBJ2-2; weak D call: TRBD2 (5 bases). Per germline, CDR1 MNHEY and CDR2 SMNVEV (reference sequence). V gave up 4 bases and J gave up 5 bases, with 20 bases separating them. CDR3 size: 17 residues.